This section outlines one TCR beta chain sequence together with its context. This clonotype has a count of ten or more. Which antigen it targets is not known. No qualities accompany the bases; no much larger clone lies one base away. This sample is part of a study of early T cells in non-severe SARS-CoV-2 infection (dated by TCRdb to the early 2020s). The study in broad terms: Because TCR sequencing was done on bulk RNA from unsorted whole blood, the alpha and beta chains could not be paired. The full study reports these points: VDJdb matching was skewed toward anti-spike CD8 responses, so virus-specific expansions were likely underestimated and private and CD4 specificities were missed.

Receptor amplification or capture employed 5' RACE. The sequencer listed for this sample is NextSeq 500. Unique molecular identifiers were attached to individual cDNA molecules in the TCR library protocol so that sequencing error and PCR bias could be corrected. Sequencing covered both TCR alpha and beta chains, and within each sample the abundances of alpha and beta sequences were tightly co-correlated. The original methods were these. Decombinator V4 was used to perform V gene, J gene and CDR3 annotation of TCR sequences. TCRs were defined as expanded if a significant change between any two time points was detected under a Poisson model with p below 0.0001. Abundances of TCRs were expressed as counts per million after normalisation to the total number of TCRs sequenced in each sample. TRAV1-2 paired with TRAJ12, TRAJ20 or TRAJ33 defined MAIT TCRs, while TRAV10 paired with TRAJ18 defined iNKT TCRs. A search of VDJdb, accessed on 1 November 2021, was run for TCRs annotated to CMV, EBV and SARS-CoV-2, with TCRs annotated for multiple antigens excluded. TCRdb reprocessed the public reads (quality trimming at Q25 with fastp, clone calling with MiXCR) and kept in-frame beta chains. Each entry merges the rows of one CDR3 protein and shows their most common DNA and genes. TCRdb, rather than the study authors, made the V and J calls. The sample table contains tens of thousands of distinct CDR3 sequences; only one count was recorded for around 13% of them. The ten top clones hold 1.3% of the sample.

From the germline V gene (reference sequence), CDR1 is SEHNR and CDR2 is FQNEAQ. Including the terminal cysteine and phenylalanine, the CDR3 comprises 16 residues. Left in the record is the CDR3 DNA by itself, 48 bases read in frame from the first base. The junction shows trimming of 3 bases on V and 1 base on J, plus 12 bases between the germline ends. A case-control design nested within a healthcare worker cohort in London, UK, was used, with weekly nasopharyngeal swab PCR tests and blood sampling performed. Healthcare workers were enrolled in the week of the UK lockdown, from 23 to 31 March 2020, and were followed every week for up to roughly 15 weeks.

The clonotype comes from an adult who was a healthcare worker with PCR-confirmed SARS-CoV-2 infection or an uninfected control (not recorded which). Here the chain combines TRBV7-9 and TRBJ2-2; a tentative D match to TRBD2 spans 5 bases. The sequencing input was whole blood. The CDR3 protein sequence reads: CASSLGGGRNTGELFF. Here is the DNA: TGTGCCAGCAGCTTGGGTGGAGGCAGGAACACCGGGGAGCTGTTTTTT. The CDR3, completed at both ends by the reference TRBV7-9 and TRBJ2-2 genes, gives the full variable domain DTGVSQNPRHKITKRGQNVTFRCDPISEHNRLYWYRQTLGQGPEFLTYFQNEAQLEKSRLLSDRFSAERPKGSFSTLEIQRTEQGDSAMYLCASSLGGGRNTGELFFGEGSRLTVL.